The next 23 T cell receptor beta chains were all read from a single sample in a study of blood T cell repertoires in COVID-19. TCRdb's copy holds only in-frame clones and misses some; the assay was immunoSEQ multiplex PCR. Counted here are roughly 300,000 clones, over 80% occurring once; the ten biggest clones make up 1.5%. The sample consisted of peripheral blood. These receptor sequences come from a middle-aged woman who had recovered from COVID-19.

J is TRBJ1-5 and V is TRBV12-5; the match to TRBD1 covers 11 bases. V gave up 4 bases and J gave up 2 bases; unmatched junction bases: 10. Germline V gene lookup returns CDR1 LGHNT and CDR2 FRNRAP. The length of the CDR3 is 18 residues. The CDR3 nucleotides are TGTGCTAGTGGTTCCACCACTACGGGACAGGGGGGCAATCAGCCCCAGCATTTT. It encodes CASGSTTTGQGGNQPQHF.

The rearrangement uses TRBV7-8 and TRBJ1-2, with D uncertain. This CDR3 is 12 amino acids long. Germline CDR1 SGHVS, CDR2 FQNEAQ. Trimming left V 2 bases short and J 3 bases short, with 4 bases between. The DNA for the CDR3 is TGTGCCAGCAGCTTAACACACTATGGCTACACCTTC. This translates into CASSLTHYGYTF.

The rearrangement uses TRBV5-4 and TRBJ2-3, with D unresolved. The V end lost 0 bases, the J end lost 4 bases, and 15 bases lay between the germline ends. Germline CDR1 and CDR2: SGHNT and YYREEE (reference sequence). This CDR3 has 16 amino acids. CDR3 nucleotides: TGTGCCAGCAGCTTGGAGGTGGGCGCATCTCCAGATACGCAGTATTTT. This gives the protein CASSLEVGASPDTQYF. Variable domain in full (rest from reference TRBV5-4 and TRBJ2-3): ETGVTQSPTHLIKTRGQQVTLRCSSQSGHNTVSWYQQALGQGPQFIFQYYREEENGRGNFPPRFSGLQFPNYSSELNVNALELDDSALYLCASSLEVGASPDTQYFGPGTRLTVL.

The V and J genes are TRBV7-9 and TRBJ1-2, with D possibly TRBD1 on 5 matching bases. This CDR3 has 15 residues. Trimming took 2 bases from V and 6 from J, leaving 16 bases between them. Germline loops: CDR1 SEHNR, CDR2 FQNEAQ (reference sequence). In DNA, the CDR3 is TGTGCCAGCAGCTTAATAACAGGCCGTTGGGATGGCTACACCTTC. Protein product: CASSLITGRWDGYTF. Using reference TRBV7-9 and TRBJ1-2 for the parts outside the CDR3, the full variable domain is DTGVSQNPRHKITKRGQNVTFRCDPISEHNRLYWYRQTLGQGPEFLTYFQNEAQLEKSRLLSDRFSAERPKGSFSTLEIQRTEQGDSAMYLCASSLITGRWDGYTFGSGTRLTVV.

This sequence joins TRBV12-3 or TRBV12-4 and TRBJ2-2, with D maybe TRBD1 (5 bases). Trimming took off 3 bases at V and 7 bases at J, with 9 bases between the two ends. The CDR3 covers 13 residues. In DNA, the CDR3 is TGTGCCAGCAGTTTTAGGGGTGACGGGGAGCTGTTTTTT. Amino acid sequence: CASSFRGDGELFF.

The CDR3 DNA sequence: TGTGCCAGTAGTATTAGCGGGGGGATCGCCGGGGAGTATTTT. Protein product: CASSISGGIAGEYF. This chain connects TRBV19 to TRBJ2-3; 10 bases are a match to TRBD2. Germline values: CDR1 LNHDA, CDR2 SQIVND (reference sequence). Trimming removed 3 bases from V and 13 bases from J; junction bases left unmatched: 10. The CDR3 runs to 14 residues.

V gene TRBV19 combines with J gene TRBJ1-6; a possible D gene is TRBD1 (5 bases). V lost 4 bases and J lost 10, with 23 bases in between. CDR1 LNHDA and CDR2 SQIVND come from the germline V gene (reference sequence). CDR3 length: 17 amino acids. CDR3 residues: CASSTPRVGGVSSPLHF. DNA for the CDR3: TGTGCCAGTAGTACCCCTCGGGTGGGGGGGGTATCATCACCCCTCCACTTT.

The chain links TRBV5-1 to TRBJ2-5; possibly TRBD1 for D (6 bases). The CDR3 has 19 amino acids. Trimming shortened V by 1 base and J by 3 bases, and 25 bases separated the two germline ends. The germline V gene encodes CDR1 SGHRS and CDR2 YFSETQ. This CDR3 is CASSLRGGRGDNREETQYF. The DNA for the CDR3 is TGCGCCAGCAGCTTGCGAGGCGGTAGAGGGGACAATAGAGAAGAGACCCAGTACTTC.

The chain carries TRBV18 and TRBJ2-1, with D possibly being TRBD1 (5 bases). Looked up from germline, CDR1 is KGHSH and CDR2 is LQKENI. There are 12 residues in the CDR3. Deletions cut 4 bases from V and 11 bases from J, with 12 bases between. The DNA for the CDR3 is TGTGCCAGCTCACGGGGCTCCCTTAAGCAGTTCTTC. Residues: CASSRGSLKQFF.

This chain joins TRBV15 and TRBJ1-2; no clear D. The V gene lost 5 bases and the J gene lost 5 bases, with 21 bases spanning the gap. Germline assignment: CDR1 LNHNV and CDR2 YYDKDF (reference sequence). CDR3 size: 16 residues. For the CDR3, the DNA is TGTGCCACCAGCCCTGCCTGGGAGGGCCTTGGGTATGGCTACACCTTC. It codes for CATSPAWEGLGYGYTF.

There are a few counts of this clone. The chain combines TRBV6-2 or TRBV6-3 with TRBJ1-1; D perhaps matches TRBD1 (5 bases). Germline V gene lookup returns CDR1 MNHEY and CDR2 SVGEGT. Trimming took 0 bases from V and 4 from J, leaving 9 bases between them. This CDR3 contains 14 residues. The CDR3 region is CASSYSVRATEAFF. The CDR3 DNA follows: TGTGCCAGCAGTTACTCAGTCAGGGCCACTGAAGCTTTCTTT.

The gene calls are TRBV7-2 and TRBJ2-7, with TRBD2 identical over 8 bases. Trimming took 6 bases from V and 3 from J; bases not matched to a gene: 10. The germline V gene encodes CDR1 SGHTA and CDR2 FQGNSA. The CDR3 is 15 amino acids. This chain's CDR3 is CASRPGGGPRYEQYF. For the CDR3, the DNA is TGTGCCAGCAGACCCGGGGGGGGACCCCGCTACGAGCAGTACTTC.

This chain uses TRBV4-3 with TRBJ1-2; a weak D match, TRBD1 (5 bases). V was pared by 0 bases and J by 7 bases, with 12 bases between. Germline lookup yields CDR1 LGHNA and CDR2 YSLEER. The length of the CDR3 is 14 residues. Here the CDR3 DNA reads TGCGCCAGCAGCCAAGACCAGGGCCTGAGTGGCTACACCTTC. Protein product: CASSQDQGLSGYTF.

The J gene is TRBJ1-4, the V gene TRBV2; 11 positions agree with TRBD1. The CDR3 runs 15 residues. Trimming removed 8 bases from V and 4 bases from J; junction bases left unmatched: 6. Germline V gives CDR1 SNHLY, CDR2 FYNNEI. The CDR3 spells CASDGQGAGNEKLFF. In nucleotides, the CDR3 is TGTGCCAGCGACGGACAGGGGGCGGGTAATGAAAAACTGTTTTTT.

This chain connects TRBV13 to TRBJ1-2; no reliable D call. Germline CDR1 reads PRHDT; CDR2 reads FYEKMQ (reference sequence). The CDR3 extends over 12 amino acids. The germline V and J ends were trimmed by 11 bases and 8 bases, with 18 bases remaining between them. CDR3 protein: CAAAVPLEGYTF. In DNA, the CDR3 is TGTGCCGCCGCTGTTCCGCTTGAGGGCTACACCTTC.

J is TRBJ2-1 and V is TRBV7-6; 9 bases match TRBD2. The CDR3 totals 11 residues. V was pared by 4 bases and J by 13 bases, with 2 bases of the junction left unmatched. Germline lookup yields CDR1 SGHVS and CDR2 FNYEAQ. As DNA, the CDR3 is TGTGCCAGCAGCTCGGGACTAGCCCAGTTCTTC. This codes for CASSSGLAQFF.

The chain is built from TRBV4-1 and TRBJ1-2; D not resolved. V was clipped by 0 bases and J by 4 bases, with 12 bases between them. The CDR3 sequence is 15 residues long. Germline CDR1 is MGHRA and CDR2 is YSYEKL. DNA for the CDR3: TGCGCCAGCAGCCAAGATTATGGCTCCCTCTATGGCTACACCTTC. Translated, it gives CASSQDYGSLYGYTF.

The rearrangement joins TRBV4-3 to TRBJ1-1; TRBD1 matches 7 bases. This CDR3 spans 18 amino acids. J gave up 1 base and V 4 bases, and 15 bases lay outside the gene matches. Germline-derived CDR1 and CDR2 are LGHNA and YSLEER. As DNA, the CDR3 is TGCGCCAGCAGCCCAGACGTGGAGGGGGCATTAACGAACACTGAAGCTTTCTTT. Protein product: CASSPDVEGALTNTEAFF.

The rearrangement joins TRBV5-1 to TRBJ1-1; D may be TRBD1 (6 bases). Per the germline V gene, CDR1 is SGHRS and CDR2 is YFSETQ. V lost 4 bases and J 0 bases, leaving 13 bases between the germline ends. The CDR3 loop spans 15 amino acids. The DNA for the CDR3 is TGCGCCAGCAGCCCCGGACAGCTCTTGAACACTGAAGCTTTCTTT. Protein sequence: CASSPGQLLNTEAFF.

The chain combines TRBV7-2 with TRBJ1-2; tentative D call: TRBD1 (5 bases). CDR3 length equals 17 residues. CDR1 SGHTA and CDR2 FQGNSA come from the germline V gene. Trimming stripped 5 bases from V and 1 base from J, with 20 bases between. For the CDR3, the DNA is TGTGCCAGCAGCCACCCCGGACAACTCCTTCTTAACTATGGCTACACCTTC. Protein product: CASSHPGQLLLNYGYTF. The whole variable domain, filled in from reference TRBV7-2 and TRBJ1-2, reads GAGVSQSPSNKVTEKGKDVELRCDPISGHTALYWYRQSLGQGLEFLIYFQGNSAPDKSGLPSDRFSAERTGGSVSTLTIQRTQQEDSAVYLCASSHPGQLLLNYGYTFGSGTRLTVV.

The chain links TRBV29-1 to TRBJ1-4, with D perhaps TRBD1 (6 bases). V was shortened by 4 bases and J by 8 bases, with 11 bases between the two germline ends. CDR1 is SQVTM, CDR2 ANQGSEA, per germline. This CDR3 region has 12 residues. CDR3 residues: CSVAGVGEKLFF. The DNA of the CDR3 is TGCAGCGTTGCAGGGGTAGGCGAAAAACTGTTTTTT.

The V call is TRBV30, the J call TRBJ1-4; TRBD1 matches at 8 bases. The germline V gene encodes CDR1 GTSNPN and CDR2 SVGIG (reference sequence). Trimming at V came to 0 bases and at J to 3 bases, leaving 3 bases not matched to a gene. This CDR3 has 15 amino acids. The CDR3 loop reads CAWSVRDRSNEKLFF. The CDR3 DNA reads as TGTGCCTGGAGTGTACGGGACAGGTCTAATGAAAAACTGTTTTTT.

This clone has only a few counts. V usage is TRBV3-1 (or the pseudogene TRBV3-2) and J usage is TRBJ1-2; TRBD1 might be the D (5 bases). The V gene lost 3 bases and the J gene lost 7 bases, with 12 bases spanning the gap. This CDR3 contains 13 residues. Germline V gene sequence: CDR1 LGHDT, CDR2 YNNKEL (reference sequence). CDR3: CASSHGHPSGYTF. The DNA of the CDR3 is TGTGCCAGCAGCCACGGACACCCAAGTGGCTACACCTTC.